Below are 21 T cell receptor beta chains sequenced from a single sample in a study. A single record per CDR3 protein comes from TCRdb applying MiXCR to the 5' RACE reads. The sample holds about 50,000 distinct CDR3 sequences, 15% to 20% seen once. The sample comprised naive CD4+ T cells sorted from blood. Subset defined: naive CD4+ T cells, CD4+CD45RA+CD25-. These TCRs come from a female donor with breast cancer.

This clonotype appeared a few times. For the CDR3, the DNA is TGCGCCAGCAGCTTGGGGAGGGCGAACACCGGGGAGCTGTTTTTT. Protein: CASSLGRANTGELFF. The chain is built from TRBV5-1 and TRBJ2-2, with D maybe TRBD2 (6 bases). This CDR3 is 15 amino acids long. Trimming took 0 bases from V and 0 from J, leaving 6 bases between them. From germline, CDR1 is SGHRS and CDR2 YFSETQ. Combining the CDR3 with reference TRBV5-1 and TRBJ2-2 gives the whole variable domain KAGVTQTPRYLIKTRGQQVTLSCSPISGHRSVSWYQQTPGQGLQFLFEYFSETQRNKGNFPGRFSGRQFSNSRSEMNVSTLELGDSALYLCASSLGRANTGELFFGEGSRLTVL.

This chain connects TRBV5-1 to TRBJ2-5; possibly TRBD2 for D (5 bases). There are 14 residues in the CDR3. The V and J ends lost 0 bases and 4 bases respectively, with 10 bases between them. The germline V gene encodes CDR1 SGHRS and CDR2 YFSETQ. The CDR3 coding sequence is TGCGCCAGCAGCTTGGTTGTAGGGAGAGAGACCCAGTACTTC. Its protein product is CASSLVVGRETQYF.

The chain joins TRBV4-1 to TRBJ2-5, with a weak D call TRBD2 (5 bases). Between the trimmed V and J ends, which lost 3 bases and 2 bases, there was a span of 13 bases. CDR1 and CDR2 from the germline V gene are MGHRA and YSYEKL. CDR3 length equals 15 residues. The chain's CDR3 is CASSHPGTVQETQYF. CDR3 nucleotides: TGCGCCAGCAGCCACCCGGGAACAGTTCAAGAGACCCAGTACTTC.

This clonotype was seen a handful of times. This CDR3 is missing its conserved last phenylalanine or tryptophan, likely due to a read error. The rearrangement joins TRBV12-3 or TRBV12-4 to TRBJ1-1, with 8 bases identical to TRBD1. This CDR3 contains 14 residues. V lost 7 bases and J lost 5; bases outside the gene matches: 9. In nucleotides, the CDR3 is TGTGCCAGCACCCTGGACAGGGTGGGAACTGAAGCTTTCCTT. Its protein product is CASTLDRVGTEAFL.

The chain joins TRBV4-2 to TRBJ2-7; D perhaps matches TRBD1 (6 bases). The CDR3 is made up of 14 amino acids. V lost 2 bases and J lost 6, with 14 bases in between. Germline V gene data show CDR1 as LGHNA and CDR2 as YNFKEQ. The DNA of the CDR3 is TGTGCCAGCAGCCAACTACAGGGCACCGGCGAGCAGTACTTC. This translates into CASSQLQGTGEQYF.

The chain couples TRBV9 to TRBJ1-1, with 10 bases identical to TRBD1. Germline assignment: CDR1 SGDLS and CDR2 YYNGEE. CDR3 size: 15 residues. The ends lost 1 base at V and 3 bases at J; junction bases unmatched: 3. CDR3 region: CASSVYDRGHTEAFF. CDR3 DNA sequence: TGTGCCAGCAGCGTATATGACAGGGGGCACACTGAAGCTTTCTTT.

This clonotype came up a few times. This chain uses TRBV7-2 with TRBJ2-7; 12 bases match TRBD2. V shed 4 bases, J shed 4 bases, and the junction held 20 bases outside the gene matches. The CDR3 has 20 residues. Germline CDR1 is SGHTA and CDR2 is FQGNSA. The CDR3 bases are TGTGCCAGCAGCTCCTACAGACCTTGGACTAGCGGGAATCCTGATTACGAGCAGTACTTC. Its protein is CASSSYRPWTSGNPDYEQYF.

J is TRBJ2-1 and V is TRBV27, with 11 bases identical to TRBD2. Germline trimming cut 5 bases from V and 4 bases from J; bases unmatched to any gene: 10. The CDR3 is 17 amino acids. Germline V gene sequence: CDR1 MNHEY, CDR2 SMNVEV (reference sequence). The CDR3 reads CASSPELAGVGYNEQFF. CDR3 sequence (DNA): TGTGCCAGCAGTCCCGAACTAGCGGGAGTGGGTTACAATGAGCAGTTCTTC.

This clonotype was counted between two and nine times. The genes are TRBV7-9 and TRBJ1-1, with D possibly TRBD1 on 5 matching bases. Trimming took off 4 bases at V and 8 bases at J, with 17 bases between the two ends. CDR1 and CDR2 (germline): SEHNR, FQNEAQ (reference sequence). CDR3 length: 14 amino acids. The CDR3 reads CASSSHLGGTEAFF. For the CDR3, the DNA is TGTGCCAGCAGCTCACATCTCGGGGGGACCGAAGCTTTCTTT.

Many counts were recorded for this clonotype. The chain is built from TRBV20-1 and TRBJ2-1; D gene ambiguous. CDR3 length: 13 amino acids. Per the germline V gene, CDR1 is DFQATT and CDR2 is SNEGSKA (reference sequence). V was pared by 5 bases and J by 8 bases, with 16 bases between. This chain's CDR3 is CSAPTTSGDEQFF. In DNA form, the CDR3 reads TGCAGTGCTCCAACGACTTCAGGCGATGAGCAGTTCTTC.

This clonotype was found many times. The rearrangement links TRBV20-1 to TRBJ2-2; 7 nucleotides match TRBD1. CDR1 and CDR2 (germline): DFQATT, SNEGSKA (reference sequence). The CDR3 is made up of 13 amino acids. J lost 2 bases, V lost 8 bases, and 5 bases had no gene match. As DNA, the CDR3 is TGCAGTCTTCGACAGGGTAACACCGGGGAGCTGTTTTTT. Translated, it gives CSLRQGNTGELFF.

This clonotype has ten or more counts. The chain's CDR3 is CAISGGTGANTGELFF. CDR3 in DNA: TGTGCCATCAGTGGGGGCACCGGGGCGAACACCGGGGAGCTGTTTTTT. This chain connects TRBV10-3 to TRBJ2-2, with D perhaps TRBD1 or TRBD2 (5 bases each). This CDR3 has 16 residues. Germline-derived CDR1 and CDR2 are ENHRY and SYGVKD. V was shortened by 4 bases and J by 0 bases, with 12 bases between the two germline ends.

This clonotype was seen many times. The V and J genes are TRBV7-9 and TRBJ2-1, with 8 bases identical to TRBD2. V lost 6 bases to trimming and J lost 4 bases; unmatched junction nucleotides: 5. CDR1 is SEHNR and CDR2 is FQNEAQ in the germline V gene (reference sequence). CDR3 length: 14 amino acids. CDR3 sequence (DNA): TGTGCCAGCAGACCGGGACTAGGGTACAATGAGCAGTTCTTC. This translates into CASRPGLGYNEQFF.

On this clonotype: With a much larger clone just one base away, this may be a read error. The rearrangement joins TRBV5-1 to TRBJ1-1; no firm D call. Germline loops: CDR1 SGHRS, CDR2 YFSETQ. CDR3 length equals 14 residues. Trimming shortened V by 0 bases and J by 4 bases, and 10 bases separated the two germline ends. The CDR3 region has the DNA TGCGCCAGCAGCTTGGCGGGGAGAGGCACTGAAGCTTTCTTT. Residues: CASSLAGRGTEAFF.

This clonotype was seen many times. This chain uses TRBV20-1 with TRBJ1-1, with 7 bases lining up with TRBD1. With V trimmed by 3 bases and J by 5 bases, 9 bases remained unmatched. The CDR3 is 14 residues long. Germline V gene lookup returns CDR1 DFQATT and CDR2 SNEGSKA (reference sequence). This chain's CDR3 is CSASGLGQPTEAFF. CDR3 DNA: TGCAGTGCTAGCGGCCTGGGACAGCCTACTGAAGCTTTCTTT.

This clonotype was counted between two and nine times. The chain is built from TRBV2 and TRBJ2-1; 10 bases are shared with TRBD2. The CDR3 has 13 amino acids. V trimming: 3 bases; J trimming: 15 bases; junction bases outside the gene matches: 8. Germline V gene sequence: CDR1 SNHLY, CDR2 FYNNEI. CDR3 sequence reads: CASSDPSGRTPFF. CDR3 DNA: TGTGCCAGCAGTGACCCTAGCGGGAGAACTCCGTTCTTC.

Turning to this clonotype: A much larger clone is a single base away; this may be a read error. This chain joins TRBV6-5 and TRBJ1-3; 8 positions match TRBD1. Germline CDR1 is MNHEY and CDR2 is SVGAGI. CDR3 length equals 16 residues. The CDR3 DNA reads TGTGCCAGCAGTTCGACAGGGGCCTTCTCTGGAAACACCGTATATTTT. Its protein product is CASSSTGAFSGNTVYF.

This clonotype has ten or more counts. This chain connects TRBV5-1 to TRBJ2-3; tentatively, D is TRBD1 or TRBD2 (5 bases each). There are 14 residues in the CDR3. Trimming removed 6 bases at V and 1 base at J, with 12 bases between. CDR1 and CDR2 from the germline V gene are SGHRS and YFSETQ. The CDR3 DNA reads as TGCGCCAGCATGGCAGGGACCGGCACAGATACGCAGTATTTT. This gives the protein CASMAGTGTDTQYF. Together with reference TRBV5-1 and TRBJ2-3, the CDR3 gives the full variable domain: KAGVTQTPRYLIKTRGQQVTLSCSPISGHRSVSWYQQTPGQGLQFLFEYFSETQRNKGNFPGRFSGRQFSNSRSEMNVSTLELGDSALYLCASMAGTGTDTQYFGPGTRLTVL.

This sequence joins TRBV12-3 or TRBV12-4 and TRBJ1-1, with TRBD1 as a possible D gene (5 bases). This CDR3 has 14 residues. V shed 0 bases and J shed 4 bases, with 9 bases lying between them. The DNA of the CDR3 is TGTGCCAGCAGTTTAGCGGTCGGGGCCACTGAAGCTTTCTTT. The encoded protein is CASSLAVGATEAFF.

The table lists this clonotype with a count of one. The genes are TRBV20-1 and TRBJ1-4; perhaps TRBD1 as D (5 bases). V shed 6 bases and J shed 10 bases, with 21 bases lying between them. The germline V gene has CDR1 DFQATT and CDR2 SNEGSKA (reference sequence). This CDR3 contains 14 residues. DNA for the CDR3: TGCAGTGCCCCCTTTCGGGGGGGTAGTGGAAAACTGTTTTTT. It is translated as CSAPFRGGSGKLFF.

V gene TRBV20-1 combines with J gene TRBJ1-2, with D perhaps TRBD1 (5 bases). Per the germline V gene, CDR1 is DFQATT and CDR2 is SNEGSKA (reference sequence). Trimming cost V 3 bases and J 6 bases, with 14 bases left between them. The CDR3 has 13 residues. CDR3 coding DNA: TGCAGTGCTAGGCCACAGGAGACAGATGGCTACACCTTC. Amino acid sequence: CSARPQETDGYTF.